The rows below give T cell receptor beta chains drawn from one sample of a study of T-cell memory formation after mild COVID-19. One entry per CDR3 protein, called by TCRdb with MiXCR from the 5' RACE reads. The sample has fewer than 600,000 distinct CDR3 sequences; less than 25% are singletons. The sample was PBMCs or a T cell subset sorted from them (not recorded which). These receptors were obtained from an adult woman who had mild COVID-19 (a few samples of this study predate the infection). Cell type and time point are not known. CDR3s include the opening cysteine and the closing phenylalanine or tryptophan. The order of the fields is clone size, V gene, D gene, J gene, CDR3 length, CDR3 protein, CDR3 DNA. A D gene is named only where the DNA matches it firmly. A clone size is listed for some rows: how often the clone was seen (once, few, many), or a class if it is expanded.

>.|TRBV5-1|.|TRBJ2-7|13
CASRRDNDYEQYF
TGCGCCAGCAGGAGGGACAACGACTACGAGCAGTACTTC
>.|TRBV7-3|TRBD1|TRBJ1-2|18
CASSLTGTTSGTGFGYTF
TGTGCCAGCAGCTTAACGGGTACGACCTCAGGGACAGGATTTGGCTACACCTTC
>.|TRBV20-1|.|TRBJ1-1|14
CSAPDHRVGTEAFF
TGCAGTGCTCCAGACCACAGGGTTGGGACTGAAGCTTTCTTT
>.|TRBV29-1|.|TRBJ1-1|12
CSVNRGDTEAFF
TGCAGCGTAAACAGAGGGGACACTGAAGCTTTCTTT
>few|TRBV6-5|.|TRBJ2-3|13
CASTETGTNTQYF
TGTGCCAGCACCGAAACAGGGACGAATACGCAGTATTTT
>.|TRBV14|.|TRBJ1-3|17
CASSQVWGLSSGNTIYF
TGTGCCAGCAGCCAAGTATGGGGACTGAGCTCTGGAAACACCATATATTTT
>.|TRBV20-1|TRBD1|TRBJ2-5|18
CSARYISPPGQGIETQYF
TGCAGTGCTAGATATATATCCCCTCCGGGACAGGGGATAGAGACCCAGTACTTC
>.|TRBV12-3/TRBV12-4|.|TRBJ1-5|14
CASSLSPSNQPQHF
TGTGCCAGCAGTTTATCCCCATCCAATCAGCCCCAGCATTTT
>few|TRBV12-3/TRBV12-4|.|TRBJ1-1|14
CASSLDNLNTEAFF
TGTGCCAGCAGTTTGGACAACTTGAACACTGAAGCTTTCTTT
>.|TRBV18|.|TRBJ1-1|16
CASSPPREGPNTEAFF
TGTGCCAGCTCACCTCCCCGTGAGGGGCCTAACACTGAAGCTTTCTTT
>.|TRBV18|.|TRBJ1-1|18
CASSPLLEGGGMNTEAFF
TGTGCCAGCTCACCGCTACTGGAAGGGGGGGGCATGAACACTGAAGCTTTCTTT
>.|TRBV7-8|.|TRBJ2-3|15
CASSLNAGSADTQYF
TGTGCCAGCAGCTTAAATGCGGGATCCGCAGATACGCAGTATTTT
>.|TRBV20-1|TRBD2|TRBJ2-2|15
CSVGYGGGATGELFF
TGCAGTGTGGGCTACGGCGGGGGGGCCACCGGGGAGCTGTTTTTT
>.|TRBV6-2/TRBV6-3|TRBD1|TRBJ1-2|17
CASSPYPRQGSSYGYTF
TGTGCCAGCAGTCCGTACCCTAGACAGGGATCGTCCTATGGCTACACCTTC
>.|TRBV29-1|.|TRBJ2-1|14
CSVVGQAKSNEQFF
TGCAGCGTTGTAGGGCAGGCAAAAAGCAATGAGCAGTTCTTC
>.|TRBV9|TRBD2|TRBJ2-2|15
CASSGSGGAAGELFF
TGTGCCAGCAGCGGAAGCGGGGGGGCCGCCGGGGAGCTGTTTTTT
>few|TRBV20-1|TRBD2|TRBJ2-3|16
CSARDGMAGVADTQYF
TGCAGTGCTAGAGATGGGATGGCGGGAGTTGCAGATACGCAGTATTTT
>.|TRBV12-3/TRBV12-4|.|TRBJ1-1|14
CASSTVRGGTEAFF
TGTGCCAGCAGTACTGTCCGGGGGGGCACTGAAGCTTTCTTT
>.|TRBV5-5|TRBD1|TRBJ2-5|13
CASSGRGQGTQYF
TGTGCCAGCAGCGGCAGGGGGCAGGGGACCCAGTACTTC
>.|TRBV6-5|.|TRBJ2-4|15
CASSYTGRPENIQYF
TGTGCCAGCAGTTACACAGGGCGACCGGAAAACATTCAGTACTTC
>.|TRBV7-2|TRBD2|TRBJ2-5|14
CATRFGGGQETQYF
TGTGCCACAAGATTTGGGGGGGGCCAAGAGACCCAGTACTTC
>.|TRBV7-8|TRBD1|TRBJ1-2|14
CASSPGTGGAGYTF
TGTGCCAGCAGTCCTGGGACAGGGGGCGCGGGCTACACCTTC
>few|TRBV11-2|.|TRBJ1-2|13
CASSLAAEGGYTF
TGTGCCAGCAGCTTAGCGGCGGAGGGAGGCTACACCTTC
>.|TRBV24-1|.|TRBJ1-2|12
CATSPGDYGYTF
TGTGCCACCAGTCCAGGGGATTATGGCTACACCTTC
>few|TRBV30|.|TRBJ1-2|13
CAWSVPGLYGYTF
TGTGCCTGGAGTGTCCCGGGGTTATATGGCTACACCTTC
>few|TRBV24-1|.|TRBJ2-2|17
CATSDSPISRYGGELFF
TGTGCCACCAGTGATTCCCCCATTAGTCGTTATGGCGGGGAGCTGTTTTTT
>few|TRBV5-1|.|TRBJ1-1|16
CASSSNPSMTNTEAFF
TGCGCCAGCAGCTCAAACCCAAGCATGACGAACACTGAAGCTTTCTTT
>.|TRBV7-2|.|TRBJ1-1|14
CASSLGSSSTEAFF
TGTGCCAGCAGCTTAGGGTCTTCCAGCACTGAAGCTTTCTTT
>.|TRBV7-9|TRBD1|TRBJ1-2|16
CASSYSGTGGTYGYTF
TGTGCCAGCAGCTATTCCGGGACAGGGGGGACCTATGGCTACACCTTC
>.|TRBV5-1|.|TRBJ1-1|13
CASSFGWNTEAFF
TGCGCCAGCAGCTTCGGGTGGAACACTGAAGCTTTCTTT
>.|TRBV12-3/TRBV12-4|.|TRBJ2-5|18
CASSLSVPYRGAQETQYF
TGTGCCAGCAGTTTAAGTGTCCCCTATCGGGGGGCTCAAGAGACCCAGTACTTC
>few|TRBV6-2/TRBV6-3|TRBD2|TRBJ2-7|15
CASRSAGGLNYEQYF
TGTGCCAGCAGGTCTGCGGGAGGGCTTAACTACGAGCAGTACTTC
>once|TRBV5-4|TRBD1|TRBJ2-3|15
CASSLTTGGTDTQYF
TGTGCCAGCAGCTTGACCACAGGGGGCACAGATACGCAGTATTTT
>.|TRBV12-3/TRBV12-4|TRBD1|TRBJ1-4|15
CASSFSRTGIEKLFF
TGTGCCAGCAGTTTTTCGCGGACAGGGATTGAAAAACTGTTTTTT
>few|TRBV5-6|.|TRBJ1-1|15
CASSLAKFGNTEAFF
TGTGCCAGCAGCTTGGCCAAGTTCGGGAACACTGAAGCTTTCTTT
>.|TRBV18|.|TRBJ1-3|15
CASSAGVISGNTIYF
TGTGCCAGCTCAGCGGGCGTCATCTCTGGAAACACCATATATTTT
>few|TRBV7-9|.|TRBJ2-3|16
CASSPRLGEPGDTQYF
TGTGCCAGCAGCCCTAGACTGGGCGAACCCGGAGATACGCAGTATTTT
>.|TRBV7-9|TRBD2|TRBJ2-1|16
CASSIAGGPQYNEQFF
TGTGCCAGCAGCATAGCGGGAGGGCCCCAATACAATGAGCAGTTCTTC
>.|TRBV7-9|TRBD1|TRBJ2-3|15
CASRSGQISTDTQYF
TGTGCCAGCAGGTCGGGACAGATTAGCACAGATACGCAGTATTTT
>few|TRBV3-1|.|TRBJ1-1|16
CASSQVGEGYHTEAFF
TGTGCCAGCAGCCAAGTCGGGGAGGGGTATCACACTGAAGCTTTCTTT
>few|TRBV5-1|TRBD1|TRBJ1-2|15
CASSLAQGGAYGYTF
TGCGCCAGCAGCTTAGCCCAGGGGGGCGCCTATGGCTACACCTTC
>few|TRBV12-3/TRBV12-4|.|TRBJ2-3|16
CASSSPNGQRSDTQYF
TGTGCCAGCAGTTCCCCCAACGGGCAGCGATCAGATACGCAGTATTTT